A selection of T cell receptor beta chains follows, all from one sample in a study of blood T cells in healthy people across ages. TCRdb itself ran the 5' RACE reads through MiXCR, one entry per CDR3 protein. The sample has about 1.1 million distinct CDR3 sequences, 35% to 45% seen once. The specimen sequenced was blood. Source of these receptors: a man aged 18-30 years in good health. The CDR3 runs from the conserved cysteine through the conserved F or W. The D gene is left open where the match is weak. Rows give clone size only sometimes, using once, few, many, or a class for an expanded clone.

TGTGCCAGCAGCTGGGACACCAGCTCTGGAAACACCATATATTTT CASSWDTSSGNTIYF TRBJ1-3 - - TRBV28
TGCGCCAGCAGCTTGGTCCAGCGGGGGTACAATGAGCAGTTCTTC CASSLVQRGYNEQFF TRBJ2-1 - TRBD2 TRBV5-1
TGTGCCAGCAGCCAACCTAGGGAGCAGAAAAAACTGTTTTTT CASSQPREQKKLFF TRBJ1-4 - - TRBV4-2
TGTGCCAGCAGGCCGCCAGGGACCAACTATGGCTACACCTTC CASRPPGTNYGYTF TRBJ1-2 - - TRBV6-5
TGCAGTGCGATGGGGCAGGGTTCGAAGACAGATACGCAGTATTTT CSAMGQGSKTDTQYF TRBJ2-3 few - TRBV20-1
TGCAGTGCTGGACAGGGGGCAGCAACTAATGAAAAACTGTTTTTT CSAGQGAATNEKLFF TRBJ1-4 - TRBD1 TRBV20-1
TGTGCCAGCAAGGGTGAAAGTGGGGTTCTGGACAATGAGCAGTTCTTC CASKGESGVLDNEQFF TRBJ2-1 - - TRBV13
TGTGCCAGCAGTTTAGACAGACATAACTATGGCTACACCTTC CASSLDRHNYGYTF TRBJ1-2 few - TRBV12-3/TRBV12-4
TGCAGTGCCGCGACTAGCGGGGGCTACGAGCAGTACTTC CSAATSGGYEQYF TRBJ2-7 few TRBD2 TRBV20-1
TGCGCCAGCACAAGCGGGGGACAAGAGACCCAGTACTTC CASTSGGQETQYF TRBJ2-5 few TRBD2 TRBV5-1
TGTGCCAGCAGAGCCCAGGGTAGGGGGGAGGGATACAATGAGCAGTTCTTC CASRAQGRGEGYNEQFF TRBJ2-1 once - TRBV11-2
TGTGCCAGCAGTTACACGCAGGGGATCACCACTGAAGCTTTCTTT CASSYTQGITTEAFF TRBJ1-1 few - TRBV6-2/TRBV6-3
TGCGCCAGCAGCTTGGCAGCGGCTGCAACTAATGAAAAACTGTTTTTT CASSLAAAATNEKLFF TRBJ1-4 - - TRBV5-1
TGTGCCAGCAGCCCTCCGGGGGGGTTGAATGAGCAGTTCTTC CASSPPGGLNEQFF TRBJ2-1 - TRBD2 TRBV7-9
TGTGCCAGCAGCCGACAGGCTCGCTATGGCTACACCTTC CASSRQARYGYTF TRBJ1-2 - - TRBV13
TGCAGCGTTGACCCAGGACCCGGTTACACCTTC CSVDPGPGYTF TRBJ1-2 many - TRBV29-1
TGTGCCAGCAGTCACCACGCCGGCTCTGGGGCCAACGTCCTGACTTTC CASSHHAGSGANVLTF TRBJ2-6 - - TRBV6-5
TGTGCCAGCAGCCTCGATGCCCCAATAATGAGGATGAACACTGAAGCTTTCTTT CASSLDAPIMRMNTEAFF TRBJ1-1 - - TRBV7-9
TGCAGCGTTCTACTAAGTCTTGATGAAAAACTGTTTTTT CSVLLSLDEKLFF TRBJ1-4 - - TRBV29-1
TGTGCCAGCAGCCAACAAGGACGGGACACTGAAGCTTTCTTT CASSQQGRDTEAFF TRBJ1-1 few - TRBV14
TGTGCCAGCAGCTCTGCGATTACGGAGACCCAGTACTTC CASSSAITETQYF TRBJ2-5 - - TRBV7-2
TGTGCCAGCAGTCCTACCCCTCAGGGGCTTAACTATGGCTACACCTTC CASSPTPQGLNYGYTF TRBJ1-2 many - TRBV12-3/TRBV12-4
TGTGCCAGCGCCGCATGGCAGACCTACGAGCAGTACTTC CASAAWQTYEQYF TRBJ2-7 - - TRBV12-3/TRBV12-4
TGTGCCAGCAGCTTGAGAGGGAAAGACGGAGGCACTGAAGCTTTCTTT CASSLRGKDGGTEAFF TRBJ1-1 few - TRBV7-9
TGTGCCAGCAGCCAATACCGTACTTCTAACTATGGCTACACCTTC CASSQYRTSNYGYTF TRBJ1-2 - - TRBV3-1
TGTGCCAGCAGCGTAGGTCCAGCCACTGAAGCTTTCTTT CASSVGPATEAFF TRBJ1-1 few - TRBV9
TGCGCCAGCAGGACTAGCGGGGCCCTCGGGAGCTCCTACAATGAGCAGTTCTTC CASRTSGALGSSYNEQFF TRBJ2-1 few TRBD2 TRBV5-1
TGTGCCAGCAGCTTAGGGCCAGATAGGGGCAATCAGCCCCAGCATTTT CASSLGPDRGNQPQHF TRBJ1-5 many - TRBV13
TGCAGTGCTAGAATAGGACTCAATCAGCCCCAGCATTTT CSARIGLNQPQHF TRBJ1-5 - - TRBV20-1
TGTGCCATCCACGGAGTTAGGAATTCACCCCTCCACTTT CAIHGVRNSPLHF TRBJ1-6 - - TRBV10-3
TGTGCCAGCAGCTTGGACAGGGGTTGGGGCACTGAAGCTTTCTTT CASSLDRGWGTEAFF TRBJ1-1 - TRBD1 TRBV5-6
TGCGCCAGCAGCCAAGAAGCCGAGCTTCCATACGAGCAGTACTTC CASSQEAELPYEQYF TRBJ2-7 few - TRBV4-1
TGTGCCAGCAGCTACGCCCATGGTTTCTACAATGAGCAGTACTTC CASSYAHGFYNEQYF TRBJ2-7 - - TRBV7-3
TGTGCCAGCGGACCGGGACAGACGTACAATGAGCAGTACTTC CASGPGQTYNEQYF TRBJ2-5 few TRBD1 TRBV6-2/TRBV6-3
TGCAGTGCTGGACAGGGTCCCGGGGAGCTGTTTTTT CSAGQGPGELFF TRBJ2-2 - TRBD1 TRBV20-1